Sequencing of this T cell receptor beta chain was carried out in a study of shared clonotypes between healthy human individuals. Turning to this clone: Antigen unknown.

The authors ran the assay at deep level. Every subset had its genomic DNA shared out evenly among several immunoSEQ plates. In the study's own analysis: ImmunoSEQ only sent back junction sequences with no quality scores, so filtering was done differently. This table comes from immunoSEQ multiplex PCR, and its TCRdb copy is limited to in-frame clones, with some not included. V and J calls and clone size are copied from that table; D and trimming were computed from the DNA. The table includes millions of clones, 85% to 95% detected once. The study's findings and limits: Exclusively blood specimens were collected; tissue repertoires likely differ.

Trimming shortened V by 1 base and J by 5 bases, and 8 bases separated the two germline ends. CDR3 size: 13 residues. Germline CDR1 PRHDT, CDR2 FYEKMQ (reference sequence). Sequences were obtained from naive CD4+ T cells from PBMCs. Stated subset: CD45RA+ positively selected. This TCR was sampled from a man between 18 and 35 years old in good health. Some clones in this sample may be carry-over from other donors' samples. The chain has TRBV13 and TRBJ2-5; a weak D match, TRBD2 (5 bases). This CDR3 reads CASSLAGSETQYF. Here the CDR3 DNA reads TGTGCCAGCAGCTTAGCGGGAAGTGAGACCCAGTACTTC. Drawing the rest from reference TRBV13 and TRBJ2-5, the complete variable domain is AAGVIQSPRHLIKEKRETATLKCYPIPRHDTVYWYQQGPGQDPQFLISFYEKMQSDKGSIPDRFSAQQFSDYHSELNMSSLELGDSALYFCASSLAGSETQYFGPGTRLLVL.